Detailed here is one TCR beta chain. Its antigen target is currently unknown. No much larger clonotype is one base removed from it; base qualities were not supplied. This specimen comes from a study of T cells after yellow fever vaccination (dated by TCRdb to the late 2010s). Study-wide context: Libraries from fractions with low cell numbers were prepared with the SMART-Seq v4 Ultra Low Input RNA kit. To track T-cell clones before and after primary and booster YFV17D yellow fever vaccination, bulk TCR alpha and beta repertoires were sequenced longitudinally. Two healthy male donors, one aged 18 to 30 and one aged 30 to 40 years, were included in the cohort. Bulk PBMC replicates and cell subsets were isolated from blood drawn at multiple timepoints before and after both primary and secondary immunization. Overall results and qualifications from the work: The study included only two donors, which limits how far the findings can be generalized. Computational filtering was required because FACS-sorted repertoires could contain abundant contaminating clonotypes from the bulk population. After the booster, most of the clones that had expanded following primary vaccination were detected again (roughly 97% of CD4 and around 87% of CD8), which suggests that memory was broadly maintained. The secondary T-cell response was found to be weaker but faster than the primary response, with a peak reached on day 5 rather than on day 15. A small fraction of clonotypes showed up in both the CD4 and CD8 compartments, probably as a result of convergent recombination.

TCR cDNA was made using 5'RACE template switching, a step that added a universal primer site and unique molecular identifiers. cDNA synthesis was primed from both the TCR alpha and TCR beta constant segments. Library amplification involved two PCR steps, and the second step added sample barcodes and sequencing adapters. Sequencing of the libraries was done on either Illumina HiSeq 2500 (2x100 bp) or NovaSeq (2x150 bp). Concerning the study's data processing: MIGEC handled demultiplexing of reads and collapsing into UMI consensus sequences, while MiXCR performed V(D)J alignment. Vaccine-responding clonotypes were defined with edgeR using replicate PBMC samples, requiring FDR below 0.01 and a log2 fold change above 5 up to day 15. Each bulk clonotype was labeled CD4 or CD8 based on which sequenced repertoire, CD4 or CD8, contained the clonotype at higher abundance. TCRdb passed the public sequencing reads through fastp at Q25 and MiXCR, retaining productive beta sequences. Every entry covers one CDR3 protein and lists the most common genes and DNA from its rows. TCRdb's processing, not the study's, gives the V and J calls here. This sample has under 70,000 distinct CDR3 sequences in its table, and about 6.6% of those were observed once. Of the sample, roughly two fifths is held by the ten largest clones.

What the treatment or condition label conveys for this sample: live attenuated yellow fever vaccine strain. A standard Ficoll-Paque protocol was used to isolate PBMCs from peripheral blood. CD4 and CD8 T-cell fractions were isolated with Dynabeads CD4 and CD8 positive selection kits. TriZol was used to extract RNA from bulk PBMCs, from CD4 and CD8 fractions, and from dextramer-positive and dextramer-negative fractions. The CDR3 runs 13 residues from the cysteine to the phenylalanine. The kept DNA is CDR3 alone, 39 bases in frame from the first base. The V and J ends are trimmed by 3 bases and 3 bases, leaving 9 bases between them. CDR1 and CDR2, looked up from the germline V gene, are SGDLS and YYNGEE.

This specimen was CD8+ T cells sorted from PBMCs, taken on the day of the first yellow fever vaccination. This receptor was obtained from a man in his late teens or twenties who received the YFV17D yellow fever vaccine. Recombination linked TRBV9 to TRBJ1-2, with no confidently assigned D gene. The nucleotides read TGTGCCAGCAGCGGGGAGCGGGACTATGGCTACACCTTC. The translation is CASSGERDYGYTF.